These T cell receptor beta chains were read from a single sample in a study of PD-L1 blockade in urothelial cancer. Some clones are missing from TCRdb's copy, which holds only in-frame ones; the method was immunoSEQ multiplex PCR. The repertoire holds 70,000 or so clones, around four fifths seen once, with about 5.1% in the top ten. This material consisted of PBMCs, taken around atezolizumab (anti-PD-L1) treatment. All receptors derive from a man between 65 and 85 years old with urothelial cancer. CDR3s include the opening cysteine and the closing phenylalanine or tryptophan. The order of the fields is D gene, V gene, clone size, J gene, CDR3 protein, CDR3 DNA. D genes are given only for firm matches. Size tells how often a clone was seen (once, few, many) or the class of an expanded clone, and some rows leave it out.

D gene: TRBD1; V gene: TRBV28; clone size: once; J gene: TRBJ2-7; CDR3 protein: CASIKDRGLGEQYF; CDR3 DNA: TGTGCCAGCATCAAGGACAGGGGTTTGGGCGAGCAGTACTTC
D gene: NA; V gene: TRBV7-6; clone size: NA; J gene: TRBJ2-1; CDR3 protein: CASSLTPSAAGSYNEQFF; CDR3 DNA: TGTGCCAGCAGCTTAACCCCCTCCGCCGCGGGATCCTACAATGAGCAGTTCTTC
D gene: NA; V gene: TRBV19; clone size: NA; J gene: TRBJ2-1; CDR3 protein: CASSIVRGSSYNEQFF; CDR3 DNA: TGTGCCAGTAGTATAGTAAGGGGGAGCTCCTACAATGAGCAGTTCTTC
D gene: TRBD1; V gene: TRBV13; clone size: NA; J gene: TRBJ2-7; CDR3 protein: CASSPWTGTREQYF; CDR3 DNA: TGTGCCAGCAGCCCTTGGACAGGGACGCGGGAGCAGTACTTC
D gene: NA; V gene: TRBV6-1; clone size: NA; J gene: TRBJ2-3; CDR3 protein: CASNFPGADTQYF; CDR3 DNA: TGTGCCAGCAATTTTCCGGGGGCAGATACGCAGTATTTT
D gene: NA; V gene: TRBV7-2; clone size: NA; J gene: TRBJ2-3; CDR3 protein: CASSLDRYTDTQYF; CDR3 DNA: TGTGCCAGCAGCTTAGACAGGTACACAGATACGCAGTATTTT
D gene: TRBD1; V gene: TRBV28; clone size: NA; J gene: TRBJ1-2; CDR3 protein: CASRIPGQGTGGYTF; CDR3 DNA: TGTGCCAGCAGGATACCGGGACAGGGGACCGGCGGCTACACCTTC
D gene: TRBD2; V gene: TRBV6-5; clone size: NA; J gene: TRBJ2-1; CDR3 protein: CAARAGRGGNEQFF; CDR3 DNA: TGTGCCGCCCGCGCCGGGAGGGGGGGGAATGAGCAGTTCTTC
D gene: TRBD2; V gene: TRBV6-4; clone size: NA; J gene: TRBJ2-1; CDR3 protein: CASSGLAGDNEQFF; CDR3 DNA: TGTGCCAGCAGTGGACTAGCGGGAGACAATGAGCAGTTCTTC
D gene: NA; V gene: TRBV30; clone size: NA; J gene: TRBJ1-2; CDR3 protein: CAWTGQGGNGYTF; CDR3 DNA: TGTGCCTGGACCGGCCAGGGCGGGAATGGCTACACCTTC
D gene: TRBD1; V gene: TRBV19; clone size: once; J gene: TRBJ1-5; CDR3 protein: CASSALLGTGDQPQHF; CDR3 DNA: TGTGCCAGTAGTGCCCTTCTCGGGACAGGGGATCAGCCCCAGCATTTT
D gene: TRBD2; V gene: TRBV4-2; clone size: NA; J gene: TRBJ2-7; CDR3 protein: CASSQPRGLGTSGSYEQYF; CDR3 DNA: TGTGCCAGCAGCCAGCCCAGAGGACTAGGGACTAGCGGGAGCTACGAGCAGTACTTC
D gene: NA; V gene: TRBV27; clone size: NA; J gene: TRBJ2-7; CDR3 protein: CASSSPTGEQYF; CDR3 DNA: TGTGCCAGCAGTTCCCCCACAGGGGAGCAGTACTTC
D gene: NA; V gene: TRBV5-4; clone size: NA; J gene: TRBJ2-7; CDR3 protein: CASSLGTKPYEQYF; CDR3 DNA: TGTGCCAGCAGCTTGGGGACAAAACCCTACGAGCAGTACTTC
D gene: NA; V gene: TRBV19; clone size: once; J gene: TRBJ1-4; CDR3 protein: CASSIWLTGRSTEKLFF; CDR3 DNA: TGTGCCAGTAGTATTTGGTTAACGGGGAGGAGTACTGAAAAACTGTTTTTT
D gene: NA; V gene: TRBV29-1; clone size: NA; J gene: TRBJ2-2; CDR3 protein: CSVEVGGAGTGELFF; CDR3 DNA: TGCAGCGTTGAAGTAGGGGGGGCCGGCACCGGGGAGCTGTTTTTT
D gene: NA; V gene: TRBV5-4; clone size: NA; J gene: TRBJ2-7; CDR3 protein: CASSLVGGNYEQYF; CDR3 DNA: TGTGCCAGCAGCTTGGTTGGGGGCAACTACGAGCAGTACTTC
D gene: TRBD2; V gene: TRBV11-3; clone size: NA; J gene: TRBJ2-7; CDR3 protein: CASSLAGRAHEQYF; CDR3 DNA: TGTGCCAGCAGCTTAGCCGGGAGGGCCCACGAGCAGTACTTC
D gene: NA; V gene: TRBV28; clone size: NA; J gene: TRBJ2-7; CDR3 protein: CASSFMGGSSYEQYF; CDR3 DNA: TGTGCCAGCAGTTTTATGGGGGGTAGCTCCTACGAGCAGTACTTC
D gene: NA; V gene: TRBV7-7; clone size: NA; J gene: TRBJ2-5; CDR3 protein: CASSLQGQVGETQYF; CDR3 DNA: TGTGCCAGCAGCTTACAGGGGCAGGTTGGAGAGACCCAGTACTTC